This TCR beta chain was sequenced for a study of T cell changes during pregnancy in multiple sclerosis. Germline values: CDR1 LNHDA, CDR2 SQIVND (reference sequence). Trimming took 7 bases from V and 2 from J, leaving 12 bases between them. The CDR3 is 14 residues long. Libraries were prepared by immunoSEQ multiplex PCR; TCRdb keeps only in-frame clonotypes and omits some of them. The sample includes under 50,000 clones, approximately 90% of them seen just once. This clone was seen a handful of times. The sample here was CD4+ T cells from peripheral blood mononuclear cells, taken before pregnancy. The receptor was derived from a female donor with multiple sclerosis, enrolled in a pregnancy study. The chain links TRBV19 to TRBJ2-1, with D unresolved. The CDR3 is CASTTGDPYNEQFF. The CDR3 DNA sequence: TGTGCCAGTACTACGGGTGACCCCTACAATGAGCAGTTCTTC.